The text below deals with one TCR beta chain. The sample comes from a study of blood T cell repertoires in COVID-19. The CDR3 sequence is 14 residues long. In germline, CDR1 is SGHRS, CDR2 YFSETQ. Trimming at V came to 2 bases and at J to 8 bases, leaving 6 bases not matched to a gene. The table came from immunoSEQ multiplex PCR; TCRdb's copy has only in-frame clones and leaves some out. The sample gives about 250,000 clones, about 85% of which show up once; 3% to 3.5% is in the top ten. The TCR comes from a man younger than 35 with active or convalescent COVID-19. The rearrangement links TRBV5-1 to TRBJ1-2; 10 bases agree with TRBD1. The sequencing sample was made of peripheral blood. The CDR3 nucleotides are TGCGCCAGCAGCTTATTGGACAGGGGGGACGGCTACACCTTC. This codes for CASSLLDRGDGYTF.